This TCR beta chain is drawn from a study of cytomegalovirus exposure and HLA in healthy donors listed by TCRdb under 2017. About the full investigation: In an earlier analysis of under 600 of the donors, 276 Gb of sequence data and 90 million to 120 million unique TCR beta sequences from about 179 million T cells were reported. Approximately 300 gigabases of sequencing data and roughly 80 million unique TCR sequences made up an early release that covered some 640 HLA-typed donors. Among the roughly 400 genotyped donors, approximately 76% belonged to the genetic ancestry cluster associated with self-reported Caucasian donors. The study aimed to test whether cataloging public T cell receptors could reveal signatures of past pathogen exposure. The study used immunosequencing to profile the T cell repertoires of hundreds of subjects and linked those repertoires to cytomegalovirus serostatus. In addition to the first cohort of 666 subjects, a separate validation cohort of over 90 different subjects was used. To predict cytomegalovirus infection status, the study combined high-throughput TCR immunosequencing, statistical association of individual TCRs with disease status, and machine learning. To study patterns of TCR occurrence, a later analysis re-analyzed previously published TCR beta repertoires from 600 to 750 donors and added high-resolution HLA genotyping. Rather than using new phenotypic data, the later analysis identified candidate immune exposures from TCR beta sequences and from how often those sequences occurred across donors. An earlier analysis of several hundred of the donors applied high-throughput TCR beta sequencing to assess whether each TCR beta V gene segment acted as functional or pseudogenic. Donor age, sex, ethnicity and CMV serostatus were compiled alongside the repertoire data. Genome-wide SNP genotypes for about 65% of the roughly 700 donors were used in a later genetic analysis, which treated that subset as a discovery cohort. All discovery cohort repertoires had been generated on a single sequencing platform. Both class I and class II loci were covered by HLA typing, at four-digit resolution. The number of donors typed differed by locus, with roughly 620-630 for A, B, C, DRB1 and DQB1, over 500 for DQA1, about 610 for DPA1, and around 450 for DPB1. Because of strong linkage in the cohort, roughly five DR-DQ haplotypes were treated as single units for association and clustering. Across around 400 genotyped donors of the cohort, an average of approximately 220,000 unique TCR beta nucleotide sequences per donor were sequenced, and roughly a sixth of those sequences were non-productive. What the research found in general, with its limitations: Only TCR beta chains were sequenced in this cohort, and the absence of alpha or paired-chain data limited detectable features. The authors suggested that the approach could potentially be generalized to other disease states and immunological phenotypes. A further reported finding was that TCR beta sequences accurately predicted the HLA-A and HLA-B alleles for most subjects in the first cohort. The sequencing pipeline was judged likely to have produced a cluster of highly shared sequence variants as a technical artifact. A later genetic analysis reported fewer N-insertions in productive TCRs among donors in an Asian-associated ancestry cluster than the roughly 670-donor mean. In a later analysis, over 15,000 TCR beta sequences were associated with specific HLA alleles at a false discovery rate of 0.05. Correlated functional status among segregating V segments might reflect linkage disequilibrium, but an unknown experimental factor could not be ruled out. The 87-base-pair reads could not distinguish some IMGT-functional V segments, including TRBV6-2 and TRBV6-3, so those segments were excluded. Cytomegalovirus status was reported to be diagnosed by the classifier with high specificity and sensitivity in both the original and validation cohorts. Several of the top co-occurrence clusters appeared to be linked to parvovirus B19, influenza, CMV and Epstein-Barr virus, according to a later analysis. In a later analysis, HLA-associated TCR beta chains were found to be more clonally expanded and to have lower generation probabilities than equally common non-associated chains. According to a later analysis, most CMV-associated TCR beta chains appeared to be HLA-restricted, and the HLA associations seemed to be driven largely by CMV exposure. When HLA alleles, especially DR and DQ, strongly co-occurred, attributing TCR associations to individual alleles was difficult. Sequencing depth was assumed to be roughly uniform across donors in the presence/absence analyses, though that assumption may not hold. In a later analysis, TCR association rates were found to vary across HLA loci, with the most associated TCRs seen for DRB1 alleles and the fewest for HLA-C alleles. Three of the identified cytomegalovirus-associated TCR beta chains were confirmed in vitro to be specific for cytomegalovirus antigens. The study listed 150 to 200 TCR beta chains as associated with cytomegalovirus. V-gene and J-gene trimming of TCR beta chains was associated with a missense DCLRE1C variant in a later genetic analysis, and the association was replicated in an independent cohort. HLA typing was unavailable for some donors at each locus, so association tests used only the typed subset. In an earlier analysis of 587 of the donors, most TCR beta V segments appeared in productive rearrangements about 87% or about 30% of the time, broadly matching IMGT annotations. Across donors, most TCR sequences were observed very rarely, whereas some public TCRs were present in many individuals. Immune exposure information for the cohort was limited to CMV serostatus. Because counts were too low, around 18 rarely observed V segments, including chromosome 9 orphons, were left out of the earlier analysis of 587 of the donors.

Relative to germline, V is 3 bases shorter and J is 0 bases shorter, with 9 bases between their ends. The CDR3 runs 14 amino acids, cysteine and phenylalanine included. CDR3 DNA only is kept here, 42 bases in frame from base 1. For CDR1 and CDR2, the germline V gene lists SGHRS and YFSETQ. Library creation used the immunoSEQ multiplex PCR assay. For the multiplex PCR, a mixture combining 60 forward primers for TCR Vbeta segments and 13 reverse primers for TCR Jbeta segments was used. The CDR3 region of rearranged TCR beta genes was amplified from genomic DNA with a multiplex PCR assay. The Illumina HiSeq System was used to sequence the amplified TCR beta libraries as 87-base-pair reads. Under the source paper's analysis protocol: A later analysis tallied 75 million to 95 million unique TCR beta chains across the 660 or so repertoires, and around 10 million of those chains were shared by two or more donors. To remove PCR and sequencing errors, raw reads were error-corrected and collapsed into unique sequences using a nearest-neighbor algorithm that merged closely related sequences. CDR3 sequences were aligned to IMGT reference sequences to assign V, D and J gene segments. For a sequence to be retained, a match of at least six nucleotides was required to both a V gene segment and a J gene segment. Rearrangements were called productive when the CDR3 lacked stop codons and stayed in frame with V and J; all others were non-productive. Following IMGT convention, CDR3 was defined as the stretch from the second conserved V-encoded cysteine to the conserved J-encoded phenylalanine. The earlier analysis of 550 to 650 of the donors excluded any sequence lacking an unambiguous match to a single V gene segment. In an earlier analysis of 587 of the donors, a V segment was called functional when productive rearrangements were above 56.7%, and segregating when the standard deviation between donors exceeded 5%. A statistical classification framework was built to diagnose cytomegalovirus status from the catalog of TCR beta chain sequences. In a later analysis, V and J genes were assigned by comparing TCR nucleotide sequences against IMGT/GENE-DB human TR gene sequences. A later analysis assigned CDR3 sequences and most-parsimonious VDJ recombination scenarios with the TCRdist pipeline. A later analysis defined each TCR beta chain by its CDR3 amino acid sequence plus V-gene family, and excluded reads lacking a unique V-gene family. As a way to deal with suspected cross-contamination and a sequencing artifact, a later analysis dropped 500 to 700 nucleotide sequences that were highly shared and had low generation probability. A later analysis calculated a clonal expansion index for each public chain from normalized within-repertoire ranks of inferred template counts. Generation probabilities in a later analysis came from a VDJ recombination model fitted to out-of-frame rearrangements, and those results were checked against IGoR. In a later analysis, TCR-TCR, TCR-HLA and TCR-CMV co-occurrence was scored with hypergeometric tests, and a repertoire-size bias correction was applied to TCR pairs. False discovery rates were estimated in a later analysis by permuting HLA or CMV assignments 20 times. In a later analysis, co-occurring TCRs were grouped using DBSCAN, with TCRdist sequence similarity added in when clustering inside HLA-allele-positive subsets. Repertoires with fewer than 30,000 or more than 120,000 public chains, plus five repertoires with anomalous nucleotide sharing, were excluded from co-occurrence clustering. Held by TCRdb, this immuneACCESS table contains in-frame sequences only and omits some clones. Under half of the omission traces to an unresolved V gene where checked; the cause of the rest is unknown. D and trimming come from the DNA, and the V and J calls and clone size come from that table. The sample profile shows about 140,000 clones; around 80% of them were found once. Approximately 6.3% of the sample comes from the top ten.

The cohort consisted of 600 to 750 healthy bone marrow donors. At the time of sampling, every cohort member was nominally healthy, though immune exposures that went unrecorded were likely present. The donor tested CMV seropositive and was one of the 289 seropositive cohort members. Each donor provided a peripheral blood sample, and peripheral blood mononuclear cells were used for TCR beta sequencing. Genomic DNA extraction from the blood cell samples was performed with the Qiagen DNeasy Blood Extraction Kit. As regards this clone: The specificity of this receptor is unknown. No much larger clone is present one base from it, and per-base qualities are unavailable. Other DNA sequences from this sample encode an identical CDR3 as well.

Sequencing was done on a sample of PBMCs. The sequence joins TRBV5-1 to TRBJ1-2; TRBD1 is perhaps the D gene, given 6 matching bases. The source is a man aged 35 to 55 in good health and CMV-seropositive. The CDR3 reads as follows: CASSWDNSNYGYTF. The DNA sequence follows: TGCGCCAGCAGCTGGGACAACTCTAACTATGGCTACACCTTC.